This is a list of T cell receptor beta chains from one sample in a study of T cells expressing NK-cell markers. TCRdb reprocessed the 5' RACE reads, keeping one entry per CDR3 protein, no DNA. The repertoire table contains roughly 180,000 distinct CDR3 sequences. The sequenced material came from blood T cells: a sorted CD56 or NKG2C T cell subset, CD4+ or CD8+ T cells, or bulk PBMC T cells (not recorded which). The source is a woman between 18 and 70 years old in good health. Each CDR3 is given with its conserved first and last residue.

j_call v_call cdr3_length cdr3_aa
TRBJ2-5 TRBV6-1 14 CASSRSGAQETQYF
TRBJ1-1 TRBV3-1 15 CASSQGWAANTEAFF
TRBJ2-2 TRBV11-2 15 CASSSQDVNTGELFF
TRBJ1-1 TRBV5-1 14 CASSLLSRNVEAFF
TRBJ2-3 TRBV7-3 16 CASSASGTSGRDTQYF
TRBJ1-1 TRBV2 12 CASSERGGGAFF
TRBJ1-1 TRBV12-3/TRBV12-4 13 CASSTAGFTEAFF
TRBJ2-3 TRBV6-1 14 CASRWKDRTDTQYF
TRBJ2-1 TRBV3-1 15 CASSQLIRGLNEQFF
TRBJ2-1 TRBV9 16 CASSSRGLGSDNEQFF
TRBJ2-2 TRBV7-9 15 CASSRDRGLTGELFF
TRBJ2-4 TRBV3-1 17 CASSPPRALLAKNIQYF
TRBJ2-3 TRBV20-1 15 CSARDVGVGTDTQYF
TRBJ2-7 TRBV30 14 CAWRGAGTLYEQYF
TRBJ1-2 TRBV20-1 16 CSARDRGVLANYGYTF
TRBJ2-1 TRBV7-2 14 CASQRTDSYNEQFF
TRBJ1-1 TRBV3-1 16 CASSQGWGGGDTEAFF
TRBJ2-3 TRBV6-1 15 CASKLQAGPTDTQYF
TRBJ1-2 TRBV5-1 15 CASSLVGDSYYGYTF
TRBJ2-6 TRBV12-3/TRBV12-4 15 CASSDNRSGANVLTF
TRBJ1-1 TRBV6-1 11 CASSGWAEAFF
TRBJ2-7 TRBV10-3 14 CAISESFDSYEQYF
TRBJ2-3 TRBV11-2 15 CASSLQGYEADTQYF
TRBJ2-4 TRBV5-5 18 CASSFPDRPWAAKNIQYF
TRBJ2-2 TRBV5-1 17 CASSAGRVMGDTGELFF
TRBJ2-2 TRBV7-8 16 CASSLTGRGNTGELFF
TRBJ2-1 TRBV9 20 CASSRGGRGIAGSSYNEQFF
TRBJ1-3 TRBV9 14 CASSPRYEGNTIYF
TRBJ2-3 TRBV7-2 16 CASSFSRLEGHNTQYF
TRBJ2-3 TRBV10-3 15 CAISRRDWGPDTQYF
TRBJ2-3 TRBV12-3/TRBV12-4 11 CASFGGDTQYF
TRBJ2-1 TRBV24-1 14 CATSDPGTSGRRFF
TRBJ1-1 TRBV5-1 17 CASSLGTGQEMDTEAFF
TRBJ2-1 TRBV6-1 15 CASSATPGQENEQFF
TRBJ2-2 TRBV7-6 16 CASASIGGIDTGELFF
TRBJ1-5 TRBV12-3/TRBV12-4 14 CASSPHNGNQPQHF
TRBJ2-1 TRBV4-2 15 CASSQDSGARYEQFF
TRBJ2-3 TRBV7-8 16 CASSLSLGYGTDTQYF
TRBJ2-1 TRBV4-1 20 CASSQKYTGTSGTTGNEQFF
TRBJ2-3 TRBV10-3 15 CAINVVSGAPDTQYF
TRBJ1-6 TRBV6-2/TRBV6-3 12 CASGLGNSPLHF
TRBJ1-6 TRBV7-2 15 CASSSFSSYNSPLHF